The clone carrying this T cell receptor beta chain showed up just once. The antigen remains undetermined. The CDR3 is 17 residues long. The germline gives CDR1 MDHEN, CDR2 SYDVKM. Trimming removed 5 bases from V and 0 bases from J, with 19 bases in between. The record originates from a study of OX40 agonist ivuxolimab in advanced cancers. Study background: Partial responses were achieved by three patients: one hepatocellular carcinoma, two cutaneous melanoma.

The method was immunoSEQ multiplex PCR; TCRdb's version includes in-frame clones alone and lacks a portion of them. The sample includes roughly 34,000 clones, approximately 89% of them seen just once. Study-wide results and caveats: The study observed clonal expansion of CD4+ and CD8+ blood T cells by week 6 at 0.1 to 3.0 mg/kg.

The source is an adult with an advanced solid tumor such as melanoma, head and neck, liver or kidney cancer. The sequenced sample was CD4+ or CD8+ T cells sorted from blood, obtained in a trial of the OX40 agonist ivuxolimab. The J gene is TRBJ1-1, the V gene TRBV28; maybe TRBD1 (6 bases). CDR3 nucleotide sequence: TGTGCCAGCAGTCCTATAGGTAGGGGGGCTATGAACACTGAAGCTTTCTTT. This encodes CASSPIGRGAMNTEAFF.